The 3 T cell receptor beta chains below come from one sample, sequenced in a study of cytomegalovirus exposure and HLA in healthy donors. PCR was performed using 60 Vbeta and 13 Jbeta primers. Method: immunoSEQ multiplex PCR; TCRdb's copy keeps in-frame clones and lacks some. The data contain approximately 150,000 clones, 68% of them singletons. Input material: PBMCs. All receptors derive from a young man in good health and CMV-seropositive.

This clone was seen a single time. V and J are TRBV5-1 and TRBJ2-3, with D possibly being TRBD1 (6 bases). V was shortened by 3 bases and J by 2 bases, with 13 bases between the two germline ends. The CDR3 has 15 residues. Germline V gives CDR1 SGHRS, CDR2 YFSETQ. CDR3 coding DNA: TGCGCCAGCAGCTATGGACAGCACAACACAGATACGCAGTATTTT. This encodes CASSYGQHNTDTQYF.

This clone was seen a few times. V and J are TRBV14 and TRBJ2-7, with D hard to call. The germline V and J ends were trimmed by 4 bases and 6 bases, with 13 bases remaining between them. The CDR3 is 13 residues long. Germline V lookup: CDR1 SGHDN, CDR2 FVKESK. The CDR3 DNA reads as TGTGCCAGCAGCCTATATAACTCAGGCGAGCAGTACTTC. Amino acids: CASSLYNSGEQYF.

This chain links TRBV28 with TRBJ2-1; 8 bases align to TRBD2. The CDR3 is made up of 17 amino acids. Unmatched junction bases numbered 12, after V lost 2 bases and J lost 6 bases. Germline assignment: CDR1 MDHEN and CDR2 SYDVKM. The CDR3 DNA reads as TGTGCCAGCAGTTTACCGGGGGGGAACCGGATTAGCAATGAGCAGTTCTTC. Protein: CASSLPGGNRISNEQFF.